Following are 10 T cell receptor beta chains from one sample sequenced in a study of blood T cell repertoires in COVID-19. Assay: immunoSEQ multiplex PCR; the TCRdb copy retains only in-frame clones and omits some. Here the sample spans fewer than 200,000 clones, roughly 85% being singletons. The sample comprised peripheral blood. The source of these receptors is a man in his forties or fifties with active or convalescent COVID-19.

The V and J genes are TRBV4-1 and TRBJ1-2; TRBD1 agrees at 7 bases. The germline V gene encodes CDR1 MGHRA and CDR2 YSYEKL. The J segment lost 0 bases and the V segment lost 3 bases, leaving 1 base of the junction unmatched. There are 14 residues in the CDR3. The CDR3 DNA reads TGCGCCAGCAGCCAGCAGGGGGCTAACTATGGCTACACCTTC. Translation: CASSQQGANYGYTF.

The chain combines TRBV4-3 with TRBJ1-5, with unresolved D. The CDR3 consists of 15 residues. CDR1 is LGHNA and CDR2 is YSLEER in the germline V gene. Trimming took 2 bases from V and 3 from J, leaving 11 bases between them. DNA for the CDR3: TGCGCCAGCAGCCAATCTGTCCTTTTCAATCAGCCCCAGCATTTT. Translated, it gives CASSQSVLFNQPQHF.

The J gene is TRBJ2-1, the V gene TRBV27; D remains unclear. The CDR3 contains 16 residues. Trimming stripped 5 bases from V and 2 bases from J, with 16 bases between. From germline, CDR1 is MNHEY and CDR2 SMNVEV (reference sequence). DNA for the CDR3: TGTGCCAGCAGTCCCGGTGTGGGCCTGGCCTACAATGAGCAGTTCTTC. Its protein is CASSPGVGLAYNEQFF.

This clone was seen a few times. The rearrangement joins TRBV6-5 to TRBJ1-6; 8 bases fit TRBD1. Germline trimming cut 4 bases from V and 7 bases from J; bases unmatched to any gene: 3. The germline V gene has CDR1 MNHEY and CDR2 SVGAGI. There are 14 residues in the CDR3. The CDR3 nucleotides are TGTGCCAGCAGTTTCAGGGGGCTGAATTCACCCCTCCACTTT. As protein: CASSFRGLNSPLHF.

A single count supports this clone. The V gene is TRBV4-3, the J gene TRBJ2-1; 13 bases are shared with TRBD2. This CDR3 comprises 19 residues. Germline loops: CDR1 LGHNA, CDR2 YSLEER. The V segment lost 3 bases and the J segment 7 bases; nucleotides outside the gene matches: 15. CDR3 region: CASSHYRTPGTSGENEQFF. For the CDR3, the DNA is TGCGCCAGCAGCCACTACAGAACCCCCGGGACTAGCGGGGAGAATGAGCAGTTCTTC.

The chain is built from TRBV19 and TRBJ2-3; TRBD2 agrees at 7 bases. CDR3 length: 16 residues. Germline V gene data show CDR1 as LNHDA and CDR2 as SQIVND (reference sequence). V dropped 5 bases and J dropped 0; count of bases not matched to a gene: 8. CDR3 in amino acids: CASSGTTWDSTDTQYF. The CDR3 DNA is TGTGCCAGTAGTGGGACTACATGGGATAGCACAGATACGCAGTATTTT.

The chain recombines TRBV3-1 (or the pseudogene TRBV3-2) with TRBJ2-2, with 13 bases identical to TRBD2. There are 16 residues in the CDR3. Trimming cost V 4 bases and J 4 bases; bases outside gene matches: 3. From germline, CDR1 is LGHDT and CDR2 YNNKEL (reference sequence). The CDR3 coding sequence is TGTGCCAGCAGCCTTACTAGCGGGAGGGCCACCGGGGAGCTGTTTTTT. Residues: CASSLTSGRATGELFF.

The chain has TRBV19 and TRBJ1-5; 7 bases are a match to TRBD1. The CDR3 covers 15 residues. Trimming cost V 4 bases and J 7 bases; bases outside gene matches: 10. Per germline, CDR1 LNHDA and CDR2 SQIVND (reference sequence). The CDR3 nucleotides are TGTGCCAGTAGTACCTTTTACAGGGGCGGCCAGCCCCAGCATTTT. It encodes CASSTFYRGGQPQHF.

This chain connects TRBV6-2 or TRBV6-3 to TRBJ2-7, with TRBD1 matching 9 bases. J gave up 6 bases and V 3 bases, and 24 bases lay outside the gene matches. Germline V CDR1 and CDR2: MNHEY, SVGEGT. The CDR3 has 20 amino acids. CDR3 residues: CASSYVPGQGKEYLVSEQYF. DNA of the CDR3: TGTGCCAGCAGTTATGTCCCGGGACAGGGAAAGGAGTACCTAGTTTCCGAGCAGTACTTC.

J is TRBJ2-3 and V is TRBV4-1; the match to TRBD2 covers 9 bases. This CDR3 is 18 amino acids long. Germline V CDR1 and CDR2: MGHRA, YSYEKL. The V and J ends lost 1 base and 2 bases, in that order; junction bases with no gene match: 10. Here the CDR3 reads CASSQVAAASGNTDTQYF. The CDR3 DNA reads TGCGCCAGCAGCCAAGTAGCCGCGGCTAGCGGGAACACAGATACGCAGTATTTT.